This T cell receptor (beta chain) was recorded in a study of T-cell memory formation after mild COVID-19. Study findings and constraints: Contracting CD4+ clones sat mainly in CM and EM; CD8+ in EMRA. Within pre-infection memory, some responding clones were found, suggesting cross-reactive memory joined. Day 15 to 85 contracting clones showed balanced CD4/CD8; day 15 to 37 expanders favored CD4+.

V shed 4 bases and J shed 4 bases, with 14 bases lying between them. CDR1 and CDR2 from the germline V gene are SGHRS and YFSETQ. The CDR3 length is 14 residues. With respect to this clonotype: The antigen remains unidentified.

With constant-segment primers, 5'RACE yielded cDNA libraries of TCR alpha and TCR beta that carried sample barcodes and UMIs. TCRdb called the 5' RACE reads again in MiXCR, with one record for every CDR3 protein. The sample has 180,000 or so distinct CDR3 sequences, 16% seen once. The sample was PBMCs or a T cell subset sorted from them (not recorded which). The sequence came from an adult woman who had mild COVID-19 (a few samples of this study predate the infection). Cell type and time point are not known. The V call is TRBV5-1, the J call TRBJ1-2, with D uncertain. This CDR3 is CASSKATEVYGYTF. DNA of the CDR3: TGCGCCAGCAGCAAAGCAACAGAGGTCTATGGCTACACCTTC. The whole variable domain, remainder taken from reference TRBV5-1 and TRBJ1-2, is KAGVTQTPRYLIKTRGQQVTLSCSPISGHRSVSWYQQTPGQGLQFLFEYFSETQRNKGNFPGRFSGRQFSNSRSEMNVSTLELGDSALYLCASSKATEVYGYTFGSGTRLTVV.